This TCR beta chain was documented in a study of T cell repertoires in cytomegalovirus infection. About the study: Newly reported HLA-C-restricted and thoroughly characterized HLA-B-restricted CMV epitopes were employed. Public TCR beta signature analysis indicated the presence of both CMV infection and matching HLA type. Notes on the study in general: The cumulative frequency of public TCR beta families distinguished individuals who carried CMV together with the relevant HLA.

The CDR3 length is 14 residues. Germline V gene sequence: CDR1 DFQATT, CDR2 SNEGSKA (reference sequence). For this clonotype: Its antigen is currently unknown.

A single record per CDR3 protein comes from TCRdb applying MiXCR to the reads. The sample yields about 920,000 distinct CDR3 sequences, around 32% seen once. This chain links TRBV20-1 with TRBJ1-2; D remains ambiguous. The origin of this receptor is a human donor in good health (CMV status not recorded). Some clones in this sample may be carry-over from other donors' samples. This material consisted of cultured CD8+ T cells from PBMCs, taken from culture after CMV antigen stimulation. The CDR3 region is CTGIAPSLHAGYTF. CDR3 DNA: TGCACCGGGATAGCCCCCAGTCTTCACGCTGGCTACACCTTC.